This T cell receptor beta chain was recovered during a study of blood T cell repertoires in COVID-19. Study background: Italy, Spain and the United States were the sources of the convalescent and acute COVID-19 samples. Nucleic acid was either cDNA or gDNA, and it came from T cells, B-cell-depleted T cells, or PBMCs.

In the authors' methods: Researchers report that nucleated cell counts were estimated from reference gene primer amplification. The table came from immunoSEQ multiplex PCR; TCRdb's copy has only in-frame clones and leaves some out. The V and J calls and clone size come from that table; D and trimming were worked out from the DNA. Among a few hundred thousand clones, 88% were seen once, and the ten largest hold 5.5% to 7%. With 4 bases removed from V and 6 bases from J, the gap between germline ends came to 29 bases. This CDR3 region has 20 residues. Germline values: CDR1 KGHDR, CDR2 SFDVKD. The origin of this receptor is a woman aged 25 to 45 who had recovered from COVID-19. The material sequenced was peripheral blood. The rearrangement joins TRBV24-1 to TRBJ2-2; the D gene is possibly TRBD1 (6 bases). The DNA for the CDR3 is TGTGCCACCAGTGACTCAGGATATTTACAGGGAACCCACCGACCCGGGGAGCTGTTTTTT. The encoded protein is CATSDSGYLQGTHRPGELFF.